This entry features one T cell receptor beta chain sequence. The target of this receptor is not known. Base qualities are missing; no much larger clone stands one base away. This entry comes from a study of sequential checkpoint blockade in melanoma (dated by TCRdb to between 2018 and 2021). About the study as a whole: Patients were randomized 1:1 to first-line nivolumab followed by ipilimumab (arm A) or ipilimumab followed by nivolumab (arm B). Maintenance nivolumab came after both trial sequences. On the study overall, not on this receptor specifically: Validation of the response-prediction model combining TCR metrics and mutation burden is needed in larger, independent patient cohorts.

The treatment or condition label on this specimen signifies: randomized to nivolumab then ipilimumab (arm A) or the reverse (arm B). No trial patient had received prior DNA-damaging chemotherapy. On a FACS Aria II flow cytometer, live CD3+CD8+ cells that were negative for CD19 and CD56 were sorted from thawed PBMCs. Samples came from patients with melanoma in CheckMate 064, a randomized, open-label phase II trial of sequential checkpoint blockade. Peripheral blood mononuclear cells were collected by leukapheresis, purified using Ficoll-Paque, and frozen in human serum containing around 10% DMSO. Right after sorting, the blood CD3+CD8+ cells were verified to be >95% pure, and DNA extraction followed. The immunoSEQ Assay was used to immunosequence TCRbeta CDR3 regions from genomic DNA. Before high-throughput sequencing, the genomic DNA was amplified using bias-controlled multiplex PCR. Turning to the authors' computational methods: To quantify the absolute abundance of each unique TCRbeta CDR3 region, the sequences were collapsed and filtered. Clonality was defined as 1 minus Pielou's evenness and was calculated using productive rearrangements only. A previously published method was used to identify clones with significantly greater frequencies in on-treatment samples than in baseline samples. In TCRdb, the immuneACCESS table is reduced to in-frame sequences with V and J assigned. These tables do not hold every clone; where another copy was compared, an unresolved V gene accounts for under half, and the others remain unexplained. V, J and clone size derive from that table, while D and trimming were established from the DNA sequence. For this sample there are more than 25,000 clones; roughly 91% appear just once. The top ten hold 14% of the sample.

Sequencing was performed on CD8+ T cells sorted from blood (inferred from file names), taken from a patient given nivolumab and ipilimumab in sequence. The clonotype originates from a human donor with melanoma.

The CDR3 protein is CASSYLPAGVGGETQYF. The DNA sequence is TGTGCCAGCAGCTACCTCCCCGCGGGGGTGGGGGGGGAGACCCAGTACTTC. The rearrangement combines TRBV7-8 with TRBJ2-5; 7 bases in between match TRBD2. The CDR3 starts with the cysteine, ends with the phenylalanine, and has 17 residues. CDR3 DNA is the only sequence kept; it has 51 bases, read in frame from the first base. From V the trimming removes 4 bases and from J it removes 5 bases, while the gene matches leave 16 bases of the junction unaccounted for. Based on the germline V gene, the CDR1 and CDR2 sequences are SGHVS and FQNEAQ.